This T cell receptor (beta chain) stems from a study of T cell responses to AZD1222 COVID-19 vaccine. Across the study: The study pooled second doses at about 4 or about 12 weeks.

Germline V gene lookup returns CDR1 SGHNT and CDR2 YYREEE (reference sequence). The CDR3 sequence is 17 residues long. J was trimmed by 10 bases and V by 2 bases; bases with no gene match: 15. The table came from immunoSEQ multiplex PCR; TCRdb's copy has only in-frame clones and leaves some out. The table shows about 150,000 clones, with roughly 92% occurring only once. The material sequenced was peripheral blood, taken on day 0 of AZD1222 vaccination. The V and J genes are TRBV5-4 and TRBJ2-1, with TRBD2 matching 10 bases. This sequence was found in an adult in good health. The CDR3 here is CASSLLESLAGAREQFF. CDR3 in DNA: TGTGCCAGCAGCTTACTTGAGTCGCTAGCGGGAGCTAGGGAGCAGTTCTTC.